The clone carrying this TCR beta chain was recorded a few times. Antigen: not known. This sample was included in a study of T-cell memory formation after mild COVID-19. Study-level findings and limits: Among clones peaking at day 37 in the second wave, SARS-CoV-2 specificity remained unconfirmed.

TCRdb ran MiXCR on the 5' RACE reads and lists one entry per CDR3 protein. The sample has about 170,000 distinct CDR3 sequences; approximately 12% are singletons. The CDR3 has 17 amino acids. The germline V gene encodes CDR1 LGHNA and CDR2 YSLEER. V lost 3 bases to trimming and J lost 4 bases, with 19 bases between them. Source material: PBMCs or a T cell subset sorted from them (not recorded which). The rearrangement joins TRBV4-3 to TRBJ2-1; D perhaps matches TRBD1 (6 bases). The clonotype was recovered from a man younger than 30 who had mild COVID-19 (a few samples of this study predate the infection). Cell type and time point are not known. CDR3 coding DNA: TGCGCCAGCAGCCAGGGGGCGGCTCCATTCGCATACAATGAGCAGTTCTTC. It yields the protein CASSQGAAPFAYNEQFF.